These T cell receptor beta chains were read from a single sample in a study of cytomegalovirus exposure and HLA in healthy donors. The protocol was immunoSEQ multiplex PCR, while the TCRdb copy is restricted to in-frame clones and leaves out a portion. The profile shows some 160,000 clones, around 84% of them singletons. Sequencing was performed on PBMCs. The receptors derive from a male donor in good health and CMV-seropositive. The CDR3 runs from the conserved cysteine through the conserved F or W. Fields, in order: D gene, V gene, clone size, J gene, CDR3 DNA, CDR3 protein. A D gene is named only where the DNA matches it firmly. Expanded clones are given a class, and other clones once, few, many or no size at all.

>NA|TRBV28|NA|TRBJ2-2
TGTGCCGGAGCAGGGTTTACCGGGGAGCTGTTTTTT
CAGAGFTGELFF
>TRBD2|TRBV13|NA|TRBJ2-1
TGTGCCAGCAGAAATGGACTAGCGGTACACAATGAGCAGTTCTTC
CASRNGLAVHNEQFF
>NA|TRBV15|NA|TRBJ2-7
TGTGCCACCAGCAGAGACCGGGGGAGCTACGAGCAGTACTTC
CATSRDRGSYEQYF
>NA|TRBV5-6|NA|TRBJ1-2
TGTGCCAGCAGCTTGGGTGGCACCACTAACTATGGCTACACCTTC
CASSLGGTTNYGYTF
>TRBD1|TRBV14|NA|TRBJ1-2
TGTGCCAGCAGCGCTTTACCTAGGGGGCGGAATGGCTACACCTTC
CASSALPRGRNGYTF
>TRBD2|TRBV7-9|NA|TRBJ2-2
TGTGCCAGCAGCCGGGGGGTAGGCGTGGACACCGGGGAGCTGTTTTTT
CASSRGVGVDTGELFF
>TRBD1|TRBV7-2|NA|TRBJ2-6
TGTGCCAGCAGCTTAGGGGGACAGTTATTCTCTGGGGCCAACGTCCTGACTTTC
CASSLGGQLFSGANVLTF
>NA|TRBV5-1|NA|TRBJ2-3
TGCGCCAGCAGCTTGGTCCAGGGTAGCACAGATACGCAGTATTTT
CASSLVQGSTDTQYF
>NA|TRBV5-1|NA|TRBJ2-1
TGCGCCAGCAGCTTGGGCATCTCGACTTACAATGAGCAGTTCTTC
CASSLGISTYNEQFF
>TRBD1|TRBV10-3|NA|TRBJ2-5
TGTGCCATCAGTGGGGGACAGCAAGAGACCCAGTACTTC
CAISGGQQETQYF
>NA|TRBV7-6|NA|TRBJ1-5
TGTGCCAGCAGCCCAACGGACAGTGGCAATCAGCCCCAGCATTTT
CASSPTDSGNQPQHF
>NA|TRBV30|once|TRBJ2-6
TGTGCCTGGAGTAAGGGCCAGGGTCACCCCGGGGCCAACGTCCTGACTTTC
CAWSKGQGHPGANVLTF
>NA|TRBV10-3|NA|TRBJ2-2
TGTGCCATCAGTGAGCCGGGAAGGACGAACACCGGGGAGCTGTTTTTT
CAISEPGRTNTGELFF
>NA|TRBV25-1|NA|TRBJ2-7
TGTGCCAGCAGACCCCAGGGGGGCCACGAGCAGTACTTC
CASRPQGGHEQYF
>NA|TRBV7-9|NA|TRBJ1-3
TGTGCCAGCAGCCTACAGGGAACGGGAAACACCATATATTTT
CASSLQGTGNTIYF
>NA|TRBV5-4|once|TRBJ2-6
TGTGCCAGCAGCCGGAGTGGAGGGGCCCACTCTGGGGCCAACGTCCTGACTTTC
CASSRSGGAHSGANVLTF
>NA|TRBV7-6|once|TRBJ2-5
TGTGCCAGCAGCTTAGCGGGAGCAAGGGAGACCCAGTACTTC
CASSLAGARETQYF
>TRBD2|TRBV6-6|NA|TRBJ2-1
TGTGCCAGCAGCTTATGGGCTAGCGGAAACAATGAGCAGTTCTTC
CASSLWASGNNEQFF
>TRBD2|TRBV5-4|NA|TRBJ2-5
TGTGCCAGCAGCTTTCGGACTAGCGGGGGAGAGACCCAGTACTTC
CASSFRTSGGETQYF
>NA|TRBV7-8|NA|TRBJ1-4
TGTGCCAGCAGCCCTCAGGGGTTCAATAATGAAAAACTGTTTTTT
CASSPQGFNNEKLFF
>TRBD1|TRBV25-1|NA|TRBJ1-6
TGTGCCAGCAGTGAACGGGGACAGGGGTACGGTCATTCACCCCTCCACTTT
CASSERGQGYGHSPLHF
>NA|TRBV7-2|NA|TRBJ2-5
TGTGCCAGCAGCTTAGGACTGTCGGCGACCCAGTACTTC
CASSLGLSATQYF
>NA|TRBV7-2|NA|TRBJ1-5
TGTGCCAGCAGCTTAGAGTCTCAGTTTAATCAGCCCCAGCATTTT
CASSLESQFNQPQHF
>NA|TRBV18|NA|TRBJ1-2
TGTGCCAGCTCACCAGGCGGAGCTAACTATGGCTACACCTTC
CASSPGGANYGYTF